Detailed here is one TCR beta chain. The data belong to a study of human T cells and chemical hapten exposure. At the level of the study: Readings were taken at 6 days from patch tests that had applied 0.01% DPC to the upper back.

The time point was: pre-sensitization, week 0. The sample's treatment: therapeutic diphenylcyclopropenone sensitization with weekly scalp DPC. In the original workflow: Samples contained a median of approximately 100,000 TCRs, with a range of about 23,224 to 690,600. TCRdb passed the RACE reads through MiXCR, listing each CDR3 protein once. TCRdb, rather than the study authors, made the V and J calls. The sample contains 300,000 to 450,000 distinct CDR3 sequences, 5% to 6.5% of which appear only once. Sequences were derived from whole blood, sampled in connection with sensitization to the hapten diphenylcyclopropenone (DPC). The sequence came from a woman between 45 and 60 years old with alopecia areata. Some clones in this sample may be carry-over from other donors' samples.

The CDR3 loop reads CASSQEGGANTGELFF. The CDR3 DNA reads TGTGCCAGCAGCCAAGAAGGGGGCGCGAACACCGGGGAGCTGTTTTTT. The V call is TRBV3-1, the J call TRBJ2-2, with 7 bases lining up with TRBD1. The germline CDR1 and CDR2 sequences are LGHDT and YNNKEL (reference sequence). Trimming cost V 0 bases and J 0 bases; bases outside gene matches: 1. This CDR3 is 16 amino acids long.